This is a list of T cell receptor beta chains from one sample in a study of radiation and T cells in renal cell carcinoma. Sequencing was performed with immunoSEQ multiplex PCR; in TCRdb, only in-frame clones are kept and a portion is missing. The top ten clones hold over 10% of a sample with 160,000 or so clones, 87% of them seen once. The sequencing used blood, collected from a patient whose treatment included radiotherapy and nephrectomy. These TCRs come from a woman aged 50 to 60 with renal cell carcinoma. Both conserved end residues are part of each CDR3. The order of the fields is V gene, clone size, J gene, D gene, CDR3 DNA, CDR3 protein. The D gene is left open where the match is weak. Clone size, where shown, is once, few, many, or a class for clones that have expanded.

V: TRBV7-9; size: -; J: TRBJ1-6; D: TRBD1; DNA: TGTGCCAGCAGCTTCCGACAGGGAGGGTCCTATAATTCACCCCTCCACTTT; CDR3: CASSFRQGGSYNSPLHF
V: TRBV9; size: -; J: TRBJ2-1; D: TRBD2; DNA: TGTGCCAGCAGCGTAGTAGCGGGGGGTGGTGAGCAGTTCTTC; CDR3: CASSVVAGGGEQFF
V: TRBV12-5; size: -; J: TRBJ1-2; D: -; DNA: TGTGCTAGTGGTTTGGTAGAATCACCTAACTATGGCTACACCTTC; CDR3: CASGLVESPNYGYTF
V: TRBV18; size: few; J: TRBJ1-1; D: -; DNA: TGTGCCAGCTCATCCTCGCTAAACACTGAAGCTTTCTTT; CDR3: CASSSSLNTEAFF
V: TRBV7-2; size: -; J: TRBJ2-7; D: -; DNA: TGTGCCAGTGTAACGGAGAGCGCCTCCTACGAGCAGTACTTC; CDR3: CASVTESASYEQYF
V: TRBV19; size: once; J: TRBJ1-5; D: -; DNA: TGTGCCAGCAGTATGAGCGGATTCAATCAGCCCCAGCATTTT; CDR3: CASSMSGFNQPQHF
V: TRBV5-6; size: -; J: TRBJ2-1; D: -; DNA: TGTGCCAGCAACCCTATGGACAGACGCTCCTACAATGAGCAGTTCTTC; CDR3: CASNPMDRRSYNEQFF
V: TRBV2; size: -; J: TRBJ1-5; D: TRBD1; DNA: TGTGCCAGTGACAGGGGAGGCAATCAGCCCCAGCATTTT; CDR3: CASDRGGNQPQHF
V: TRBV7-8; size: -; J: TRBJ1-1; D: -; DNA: TGTGCCAGCAGCTTGACTGGAGCCGAGAACACTGAAGCTTTCTTT; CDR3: CASSLTGAENTEAFF
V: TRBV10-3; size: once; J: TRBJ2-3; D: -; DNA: TGTGCCATCAGTGGTCCTCCTGACGCTGACACAGATACGCAGTATTTT; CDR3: CAISGPPDADTDTQYF
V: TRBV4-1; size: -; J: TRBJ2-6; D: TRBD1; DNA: TGCGCCAGCAGCCTCGTCCTTGGGGGACAGGGGCGACCTGGGGCCAACGTCCTGACTTTC; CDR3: CASSLVLGGQGRPGANVLTF
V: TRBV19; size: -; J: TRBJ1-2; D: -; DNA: TGTGCCAGTAGTATCGTTCAGGTCGGTGGCTACACCTTC; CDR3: CASSIVQVGGYTF
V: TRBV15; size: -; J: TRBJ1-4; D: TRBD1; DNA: TGTGCCACCGCCCCCGAGGGACAGGAGTGGGAAAGACTGTTTTTT; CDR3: CATAPEGQEWERLFF
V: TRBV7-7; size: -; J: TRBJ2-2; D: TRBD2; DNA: TGTGCTAGCAGTTTCAGCGGGGTTAACACCGGGGAGCTGTTTTTT; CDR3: CASSFSGVNTGELFF
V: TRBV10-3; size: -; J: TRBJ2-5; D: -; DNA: TGTGCCATCAGTGTGGAGGGAGGCGAGACCCAGTACTTC; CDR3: CAISVEGGETQYF
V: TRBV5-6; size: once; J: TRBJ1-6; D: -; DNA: TGTGCCAGCAGCTTGGGCAGGGTCGGATCACCCCTCCACTTT; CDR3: CASSLGRVGSPLHF
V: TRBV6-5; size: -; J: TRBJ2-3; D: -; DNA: TGTGCCAGCAGACCCTTTGAAACAACAGATACGCAGTATTTT; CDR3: CASRPFETTDTQYF
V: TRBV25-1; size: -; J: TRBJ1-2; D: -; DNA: TGTGCCAGCAGTCAGGCTGTGAATAACTATGGCTACACCTTC; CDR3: CASSQAVNNYGYTF
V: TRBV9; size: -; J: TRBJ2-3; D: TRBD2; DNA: TGTGCCAGCAGCGCCTATAGCGGGGAGAACACAGATACGCAGTATTTT; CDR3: CASSAYSGENTDTQYF
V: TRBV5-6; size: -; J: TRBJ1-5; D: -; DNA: TGTGCCAGCAGCCCTTGGGGGAATCAGCCCCAGCATTTT; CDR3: CASSPWGNQPQHF
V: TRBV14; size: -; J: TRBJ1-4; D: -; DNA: TGTGCCAGCAGCCCACAGGGTATCGTTGAAAAACTGTTTTTT; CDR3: CASSPQGIVEKLFF
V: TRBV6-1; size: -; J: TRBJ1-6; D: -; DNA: TGTGCCAGCAGTGAATCCCAAAATTCACCCCTCCACTTT; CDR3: CASSESQNSPLHF